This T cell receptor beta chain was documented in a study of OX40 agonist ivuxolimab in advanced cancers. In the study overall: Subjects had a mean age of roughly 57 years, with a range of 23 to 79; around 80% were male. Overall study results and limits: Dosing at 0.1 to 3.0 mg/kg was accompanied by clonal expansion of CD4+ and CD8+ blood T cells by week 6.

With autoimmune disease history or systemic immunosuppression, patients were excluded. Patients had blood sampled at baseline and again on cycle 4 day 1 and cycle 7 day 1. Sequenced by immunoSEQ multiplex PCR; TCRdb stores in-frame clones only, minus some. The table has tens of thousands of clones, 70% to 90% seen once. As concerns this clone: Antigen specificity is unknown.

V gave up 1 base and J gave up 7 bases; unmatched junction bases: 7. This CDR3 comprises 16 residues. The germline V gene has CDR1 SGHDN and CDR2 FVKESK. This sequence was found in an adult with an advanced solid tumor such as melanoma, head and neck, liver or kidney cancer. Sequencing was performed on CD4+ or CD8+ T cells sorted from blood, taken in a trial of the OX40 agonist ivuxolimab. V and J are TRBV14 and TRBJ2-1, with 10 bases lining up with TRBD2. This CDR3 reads CASSQGAGGHRNEQFF. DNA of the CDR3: TGTGCCAGCAGCCAAGGAGCGGGAGGGCACAGGAATGAGCAGTTCTTC.